These T cell receptor beta chains were read from a single sample in a study of T-cell reconstitution after alpha-beta-depleted transplantation in children. TCRdb independently ran MiXCR on the PCR reads; one entry per CDR3 protein. Seen here are about a million distinct CDR3 sequences, 25% to 35% observed once, and the top ten hold 28%. Sequenced here: PBMCs, mostly from graft donor cells, sampled 360 days after TCRalphabeta/CD19-depleted stem cell transplant. The receptors derive from a boy in the first two years of life who had a stem cell transplant for SCID, so the T cells may come from the graft donor. CDR3s include the opening cysteine and the closing phenylalanine or tryptophan. A D gene is named only where the DNA matches it firmly. Size is stated for part of the rows, as once, few or many counts, or as a class when the clone is expanded.

abundance: .; d_gene: .; j_gene: TRBJ2-3; v_gene: TRBV6-1; CDR3nt: TGTGCCAGCAGTCCCCGGGACACCTACACAGATACGCAGTATTTT; CDR3aa: CASSPRDTYTDTQYF
abundance: many; d_gene: .; j_gene: TRBJ2-1; v_gene: TRBV7-9; CDR3nt: TGTGCCAGCAGACTGTGGGGTAATGAGCAGTTCTTC; CDR3aa: CASRLWGNEQFF
abundance: .; d_gene: .; j_gene: TRBJ2-4; v_gene: TRBV15; CDR3nt: TGTGCCACCAGCAGAGATCTTTATGGCATTCAGTACTTC; CDR3aa: CATSRDLYGIQYF
abundance: .; d_gene: .; j_gene: TRBJ2-7; v_gene: TRBV7-2; CDR3nt: TGTGCCAGCAGCTTAGAGTGGAAGGGGTCCTACGAGCAGTACTTC; CDR3aa: CASSLEWKGSYEQYF
abundance: .; d_gene: .; j_gene: TRBJ1-2; v_gene: TRBV12-5; CDR3nt: TGTGCTAGTGGTTTGACAGTCTACGAAAGGGCCTATGGCTACACCTTC; CDR3aa: CASGLTVYERAYGYTF
abundance: .; d_gene: .; j_gene: TRBJ2-1; v_gene: TRBV3-1; CDR3nt: TGTGCCAGCAGCGTATCACGGTTGGGCTTGGGCAACAATGAGCAGTTCTTC; CDR3aa: CASSVSRLGLGNNEQFF
abundance: .; d_gene: .; j_gene: TRBJ2-1; v_gene: TRBV10-3; CDR3nt: TGTGCCATCAGTGATTTCGATGAGCAGTTCTTC; CDR3aa: CAISDFDEQFF
abundance: .; d_gene: .; j_gene: TRBJ2-1; v_gene: TRBV5-1; CDR3nt: TGCGCCAGCAGCTTGTCTTCGGGGGGCGCCGCCAATGAGCAGTTCTTC; CDR3aa: CASSLSSGGAANEQFF
abundance: .; d_gene: TRBD1; j_gene: TRBJ1-4; v_gene: TRBV6-2/TRBV6-3; CDR3nt: TGTGCCAGCAGTCGACCCGGGACAGGGAGTAATGAAAAACTGTTTTTT; CDR3aa: CASSRPGTGSNEKLFF
abundance: few; d_gene: .; j_gene: TRBJ2-2; v_gene: TRBV28; CDR3nt: TGTGCCAGCAGTTTCCCGCAGGGGCGAACGAACACCGGGGAGCTGTTTTTT; CDR3aa: CASSFPQGRTNTGELFF
abundance: few; d_gene: .; j_gene: TRBJ2-7; v_gene: TRBV7-2; CDR3nt: TGTGCCAGCAGCTTAGACAGGACGTATACCTACGAGCAGTACTTC; CDR3aa: CASSLDRTYTYEQYF
abundance: .; d_gene: .; j_gene: TRBJ1-4; v_gene: TRBV5-5; CDR3nt: TGTGCCAGCAGCCTTCCGGGTCTCCTGAAGGAAAAACTGTTTTTT; CDR3aa: CASSLPGLLKEKLFF
abundance: .; d_gene: .; j_gene: TRBJ2-1; v_gene: TRBV7-2; CDR3nt: TGTGCCAGCAGCTTAGGTCCTAGAACCCTCTTC; CDR3aa: CASSLGPRTLF
abundance: .; d_gene: .; j_gene: TRBJ2-7; v_gene: TRBV19; CDR3nt: TGTGCCAGTAGTATAGTGGGCAGAAGCTACGAGCAGTACTTC; CDR3aa: CASSIVGRSYEQYF
abundance: .; d_gene: .; j_gene: TRBJ2-3; v_gene: TRBV6-5; CDR3nt: TGTGCCAGCAGTTACTCGAGGCAGAAAGGCACAGATACGCAGTATTTT; CDR3aa: CASSYSRQKGTDTQYF
abundance: .; d_gene: TRBD1; j_gene: TRBJ2-3; v_gene: TRBV10-3; CDR3nt: TGTGCCATCAGTGACACAGGGGGTACTAGCACAGATACGCAGTATTTT; CDR3aa: CAISDTGGTSTDTQYF
abundance: few; d_gene: .; j_gene: TRBJ2-3; v_gene: TRBV11-2; CDR3nt: TGTGCCAGCAGCTTAACCTCAGATACGCAGTATTTT; CDR3aa: CASSLTSDTQYF
abundance: .; d_gene: .; j_gene: TRBJ2-1; v_gene: TRBV7-3; CDR3nt: TGTGCCAGCAGCCCCCGCAATTATACGAGATCCTACAATGAGCAGTTCTTC; CDR3aa: CASSPRNYTRSYNEQFF
abundance: .; d_gene: TRBD1; j_gene: TRBJ2-7; v_gene: TRBV19; CDR3nt: TGTGCCAGTAGTACGACAGGGGGGGACTACGAGCAGTACTTC; CDR3aa: CASSTTGGDYEQYF
abundance: many; d_gene: .; j_gene: TRBJ2-7; v_gene: TRBV21-1; CDR3nt: TGTGCCAGCAGCAAAACCATCAGGGGAGCGGCCCCTGGGAACGAGCAGTACTTC; CDR3aa: CASSKTIRGAAPGNEQYF
abundance: .; d_gene: TRBD1; j_gene: TRBJ1-2; v_gene: TRBV29-1; CDR3nt: TGCAGCGTTACACAGGGGATGAACTATGGCTACACCTTC; CDR3aa: CSVTQGMNYGYTF
abundance: .; d_gene: TRBD2; j_gene: TRBJ2-2; v_gene: TRBV5-6; CDR3nt: TGTGCCAGCAGCCCCCTTTGGTGGGCCGGGGGGGCTGCCGGGGAGCTGTTTTTT; CDR3aa: CASSPLWWAGGAAGELFF
abundance: .; d_gene: .; j_gene: TRBJ1-1; v_gene: TRBV5-1; CDR3nt: TGCGCCAGCAGGATAGAGGGCAGGGAAAAGAGAATAAACACTGAAGCTTTCTTT; CDR3aa: CASRIEGREKRINTEAFF
abundance: .; d_gene: .; j_gene: TRBJ2-6; v_gene: TRBV5-1; CDR3nt: TGCGCCAGCAGCTTGGCAGGGTTAAAGGATGGGGCCAACGTCCTGACTTTC; CDR3aa: CASSLAGLKDGANVLTF
abundance: .; d_gene: .; j_gene: TRBJ1-1; v_gene: TRBV12-3/TRBV12-4; CDR3nt: TGTGCCAGCAGTTTCGGGATTGTGGGGAGGAACACTGAAGCTTTCTTT; CDR3aa: CASSFGIVGRNTEAFF
abundance: .; d_gene: .; j_gene: TRBJ1-2; v_gene: TRBV29-1; CDR3nt: TGCAGCGCCGGGACCGGCTCTGTGGGCTACACCTTC; CDR3aa: CSAGTGSVGYTF
abundance: few; d_gene: .; j_gene: TRBJ2-3; v_gene: TRBV15; CDR3nt: TGTGCCACCAGCAGGCCCATAGGGGGGGGGCAGTATTTT; CDR3aa: CATSRPIGGGQYF
abundance: many; d_gene: .; j_gene: TRBJ2-1; v_gene: TRBV5-1; CDR3nt: TGCGCCAGCAGCTTGGTTAGTGAGCAGTTCTTC; CDR3aa: CASSLVSEQFF
abundance: few; d_gene: TRBD2; j_gene: TRBJ2-7; v_gene: TRBV29-1; CDR3nt: TGCAGCGTTGAGGAAAGCGGGATCGGCGAGCAGTACTTC; CDR3aa: CSVEESGIGEQYF
abundance: .; d_gene: .; j_gene: TRBJ2-2; v_gene: TRBV2; CDR3nt: TGTGCCAGCCGGGACCATGCGAACACCGGGGAGCTGTTTTTT; CDR3aa: CASRDHANTGELFF
abundance: many; d_gene: .; j_gene: TRBJ1-1; v_gene: TRBV30; CDR3nt: TGTGCCTCAAGGACGGGTAACACTGAAGCTTTCTTT; CDR3aa: CASRTGNTEAFF
abundance: .; d_gene: .; j_gene: TRBJ2-1; v_gene: TRBV5-1; CDR3nt: TGCGCCAGCAGCCCGGACGGCAACGGGAATGAGCAGTTCTTC; CDR3aa: CASSPDGNGNEQFF
abundance: .; d_gene: TRBD2; j_gene: TRBJ2-1; v_gene: TRBV12-3/TRBV12-4; CDR3nt: TGTGCCAGCAGAAGCGGGGGGACCTCCTACAATGAGCAGTTCTTC; CDR3aa: CASRSGGTSYNEQFF
abundance: .; d_gene: TRBD1; j_gene: TRBJ2-5; v_gene: TRBV5-5; CDR3nt: TGTGCCAGCAAACAGGCAGGGGGAAAGACCCAGTACTTC; CDR3aa: CASKQAGGKTQYF
abundance: few; d_gene: .; j_gene: TRBJ2-7; v_gene: TRBV7-8; CDR3nt: TGTGCCAGCTGCGTGGGGGCGCTTATGGCCTCCTACGAGCAGTACTTC; CDR3aa: CASCVGALMASYEQYF
abundance: few; d_gene: .; j_gene: TRBJ2-4; v_gene: TRBV4-3; CDR3nt: TGCGCCAGCAGCCAAGTGATAGATTTAGCCAAAAACATTCAGTACTTC; CDR3aa: CASSQVIDLAKNIQYF
abundance: .; d_gene: .; j_gene: TRBJ1-5; v_gene: TRBV18; CDR3nt: TGTGCCAGCTCACCGGCCAGGGAGGGTCAGCCCCAGCATTTT; CDR3aa: CASSPAREGQPQHF
abundance: .; d_gene: TRBD1; j_gene: TRBJ2-1; v_gene: TRBV5-1; CDR3nt: TGCGCCAGCACCATATCAACGACAGGGAGATACAATGAGCAGTTCTTC; CDR3aa: CASTISTTGRYNEQFF
abundance: few; d_gene: TRBD1; j_gene: TRBJ1-1; v_gene: TRBV20-1; CDR3nt: TGCAGTGCTAGTGAGGGGGCCGACATCACTGAAGCTTTCTTT; CDR3aa: CSASEGADITEAFF
abundance: many; d_gene: .; j_gene: TRBJ2-7; v_gene: TRBV28; CDR3nt: TGTGCCAGCAGTCCCCCGGACTCGTACGAGCAGTACTTC; CDR3aa: CASSPPDSYEQYF
abundance: .; d_gene: .; j_gene: TRBJ1-3; v_gene: TRBV25-1; CDR3nt: TGTGCCAGCAGTGAAAGGAAGACAGGAAACACCATATATTTT; CDR3aa: CASSERKTGNTIYF
abundance: .; d_gene: .; j_gene: TRBJ1-6; v_gene: TRBV5-8; CDR3nt: TGTGCCAGCAGCTCATCGGGGCTACCAGGTTCACCCCTCCACTTT; CDR3aa: CASSSSGLPGSPLHF
abundance: .; d_gene: .; j_gene: TRBJ1-1; v_gene: TRBV9; CDR3nt: TGTGCCAGCAGCGTAGACCCAGGGGCGAACACTGAAGCTTTCTTT; CDR3aa: CASSVDPGANTEAFF